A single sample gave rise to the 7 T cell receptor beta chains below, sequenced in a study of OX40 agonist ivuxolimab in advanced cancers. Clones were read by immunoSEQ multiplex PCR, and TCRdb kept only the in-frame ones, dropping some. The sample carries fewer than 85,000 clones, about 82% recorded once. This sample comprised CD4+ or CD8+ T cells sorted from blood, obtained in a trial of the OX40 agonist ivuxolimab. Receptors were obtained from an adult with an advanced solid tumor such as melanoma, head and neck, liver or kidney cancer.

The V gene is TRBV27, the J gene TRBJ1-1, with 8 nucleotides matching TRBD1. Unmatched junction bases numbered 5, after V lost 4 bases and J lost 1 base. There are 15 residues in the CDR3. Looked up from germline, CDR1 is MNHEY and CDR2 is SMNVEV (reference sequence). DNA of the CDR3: TGTGCCAGCAGTTCCCCAGGGGGCGGGAACACTGAAGCTTTCTTT. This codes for CASSSPGGGNTEAFF.

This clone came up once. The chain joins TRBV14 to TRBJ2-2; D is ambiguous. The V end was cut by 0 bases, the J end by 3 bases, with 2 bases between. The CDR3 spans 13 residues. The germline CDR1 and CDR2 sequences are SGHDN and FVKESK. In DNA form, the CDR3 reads TGTGCCAGCAGCCAAGATGACACCGGGGAGCTGTTTTTT. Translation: CASSQDDTGELFF.

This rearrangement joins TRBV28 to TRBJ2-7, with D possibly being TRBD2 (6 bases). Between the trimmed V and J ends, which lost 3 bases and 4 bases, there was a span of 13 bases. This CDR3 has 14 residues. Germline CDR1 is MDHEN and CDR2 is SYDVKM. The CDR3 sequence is CASSLVGGRYEQYF. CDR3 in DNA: TGTGCCAGCAGTTTGGTTGGTGGGAGGTACGAGCAGTACTTC.

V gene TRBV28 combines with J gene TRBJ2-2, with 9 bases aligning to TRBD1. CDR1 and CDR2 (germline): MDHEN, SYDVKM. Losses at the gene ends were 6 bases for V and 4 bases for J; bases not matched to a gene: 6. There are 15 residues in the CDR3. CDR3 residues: CASSHTGGGTGELFF. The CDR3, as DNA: TGTGCCAGCAGCCATACAGGGGGCGGCACCGGGGAGCTGTTTTTT.

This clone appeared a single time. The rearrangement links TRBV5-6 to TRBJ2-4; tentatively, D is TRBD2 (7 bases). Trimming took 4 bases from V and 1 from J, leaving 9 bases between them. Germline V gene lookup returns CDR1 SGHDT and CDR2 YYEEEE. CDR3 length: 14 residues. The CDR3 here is CASSGGAAKNIQYF. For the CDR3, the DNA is TGTGCCAGCAGCGGGGGGGCCGCCAAAAACATTCAGTACTTC.

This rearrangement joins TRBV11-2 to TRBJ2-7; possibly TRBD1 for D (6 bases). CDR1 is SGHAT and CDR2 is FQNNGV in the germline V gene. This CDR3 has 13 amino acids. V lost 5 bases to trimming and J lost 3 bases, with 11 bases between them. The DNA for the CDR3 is TGTGCCAGCAGCAGTCTGGACAGCTACGAGCAGTACTTC. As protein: CASSSLDSYEQYF.

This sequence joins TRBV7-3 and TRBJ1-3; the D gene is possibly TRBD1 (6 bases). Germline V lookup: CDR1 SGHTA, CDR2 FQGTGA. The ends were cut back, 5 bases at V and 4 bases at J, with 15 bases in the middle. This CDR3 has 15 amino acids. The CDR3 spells CASSRGGTSGNTIYF. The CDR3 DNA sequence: TGTGCCAGCAGCAGAGGGGGGACATCCGGAAACACCATATATTTT. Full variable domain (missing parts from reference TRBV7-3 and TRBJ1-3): GAGVSQTPSNKVTEKGKYVELRCDPISGHTALYWYRQSLGQGPEFLIYFQGTGAADDSGLPNDRFFAVRPEGSVSTLKIQRTERGDSAVYLCASSRGGTSGNTIYFGEGSWLTVV.